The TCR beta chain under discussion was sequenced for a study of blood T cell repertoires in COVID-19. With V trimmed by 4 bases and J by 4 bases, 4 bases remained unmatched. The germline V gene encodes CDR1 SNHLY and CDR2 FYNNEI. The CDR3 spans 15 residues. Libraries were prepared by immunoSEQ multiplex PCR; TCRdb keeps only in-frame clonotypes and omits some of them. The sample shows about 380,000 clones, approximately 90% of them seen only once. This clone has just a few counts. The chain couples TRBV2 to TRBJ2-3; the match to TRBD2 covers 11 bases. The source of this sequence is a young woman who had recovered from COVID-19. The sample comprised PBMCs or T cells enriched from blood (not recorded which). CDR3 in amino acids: CASSALTSGADTQYF. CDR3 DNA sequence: TGTGCCAGCAGTGCCCTGACTAGCGGGGCAGATACGCAGTATTTT.